The source of this T cell receptor (beta chain) is a study of blood T cell repertoires in COVID-19. Study details: Some COVID-19 samples were acute and others convalescent; all came from the United States, Italy and Spain. From T cells, B-cell-depleted T cells, or PBMCs came the material, which was cDNA or gDNA.

Methods used by the authors: Estimation of nucleated cell counts was performed using reference gene primer amplification. TCRdb's table, derived via immunoSEQ multiplex PCR, lists solely in-frame clones and lacks some. The DNA was the basis for D and trimming; V, J and clone size are from that table. The sample shows approximately 110,000 clones, roughly 80% of them seen only once. Germline CDR1 SNHLY, CDR2 FYNNEI. V shed 6 bases and J shed 2 bases, with 23 bases lying between them. The CDR3 extends over 18 amino acids. This sequence originates from a woman older than 75 with acute or convalescent COVID-19. Sequencing used peripheral blood. J is TRBJ1-3 and V is TRBV2, with D possibly TRBD1 on 6 matching bases. The CDR3 loop is CASSHRELLRLTGNTIYF. CDR3 nucleotides: TGTGCCAGCAGCCACAGGGAGCTCCTTCGTTTAACTGGAAACACCATATATTTT.